Listed here is a single T cell receptor beta chain. The data were produced by immunoSEQ multiplex PCR, yet TCRdb's version contains in-frame clones alone and is incomplete. The repertoire holds approximately 120,000 clones, about 88% seen once, with around 1.8% in the top ten. The sample is drawn from a study of control samples from healthy donors and cancer patients. The junction had 9 bases not matched to a gene; V was cut back by 7 bases and J by 8 bases. The CDR3 runs to 13 residues. Germline assignment: CDR1 LNHNV and CDR2 YYDKDF (reference sequence). This TCR was sampled from a man aged 18 to 35 in good health. Sequenced: blood. This chain uses TRBV15 with TRBJ1-2, with 8 bases identical to TRBD1. Written as DNA, the CDR3 is TGTGCCACCACCCCAACAGGGGGGCGAGGCTACACCTTC. It translates to CATTPTGGRGYTF.